This T cell receptor (beta chain) emerged from a study of blood T cell repertoires in COVID-19. Study background: The origin of the acute and convalescent COVID-19 samples was the United States, Italy and Spain.

V was shortened by 9 bases and J by 2 bases, with 11 bases between the two germline ends. The CDR3 extends over 13 amino acids. Per the germline V gene, CDR1 is MNHEY and CDR2 is SVGAGI. Authors' analysis steps: Reference gene primer amplification gave nucleated cell count estimates. Produced via immunoSEQ multiplex PCR; TCRdb's table is partial and in-frame only. V and J calls and clone size follow that table, whereas D and trimming were derived from the DNA. The table shows about 130,000 clones, with 79% occurring only once. Specimen: peripheral blood. The receptor comes from a man aged 40-49 years with active or convalescent COVID-19. V gene TRBV6-5 combines with J gene TRBJ1-3; D not resolved. The CDR3 coding sequence is TGTGCCAGTCGTCCTCCTACTGGAAACACCATATATTTT. Its protein product is CASRPPTGNTIYF.